This TCR beta chain was sequenced during a study of glioma-infiltrating T cells. This clonotype was detected only a few times. What it recognizes is unknown. Study-level findings and limits: Non-neoplastic patients had below-expected tissue-blood divergence, while all gliomas exceeded expectation.

Using RNA template, CDR3s of TCR alpha and beta were amplified with iRepertoire arm-PCR. Input was roughly 95-400 ng of tissue mRNA or PBMC total RNA. TCRdb re-called the multiplex PCR reads through MiXCR, storing one row per CDR3 protein. The data show 85,000 to 110,000 distinct CDR3 sequences, with around 28% seen just once and about 40% held by the top ten. The material sequenced was glioma tissue, nonneoplastic brain tissue, or PBMCs (not recorded which). The TCR originated in a human donor with low-grade glioma or glioblastoma, undergoing nonglioma brain surgery, or in good health (not recorded which).

The CDR3 DNA reads as TGTGCCAGCAGCTTGTTCGGGGGGGCCGGGAATGAGCAGTTCTTC. Residues: CASSLFGGAGNEQFF. V usage is TRBV11-2 and J usage is TRBJ2-1; TRBD2 aligns across 8 bases. V was clipped by 3 bases and J by 7 bases; unmatched bases: 8. The length of the CDR3 is 15 residues. CDR1 and CDR2 (germline): SGHAT, FQNNGV.